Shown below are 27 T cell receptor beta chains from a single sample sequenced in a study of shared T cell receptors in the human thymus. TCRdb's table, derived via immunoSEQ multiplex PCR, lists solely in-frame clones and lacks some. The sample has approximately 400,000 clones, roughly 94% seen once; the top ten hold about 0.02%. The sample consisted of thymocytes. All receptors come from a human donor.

The CDR3 coding sequence is TGCGCCAGCAGTGAGTCCGCAGGGGGTAGCTATGGCTACACCTTC. Amino acids: CASSESAGGSYGYTF. This chain joins TRBV10-1 and TRBJ1-2; 7 bases align to TRBD1. The J segment lost 4 bases and the V segment lost 0 bases, leaving 5 bases of the junction unmatched. The V gene's germline CDR1 is WNHNN and CDR2 SYGVQD (reference sequence). CDR3 length: 15 residues.

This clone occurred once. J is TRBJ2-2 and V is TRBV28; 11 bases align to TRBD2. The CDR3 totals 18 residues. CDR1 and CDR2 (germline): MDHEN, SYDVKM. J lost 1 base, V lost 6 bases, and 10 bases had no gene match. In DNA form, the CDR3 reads TGTGCCAGCAGCCAGGGACTAGCGGACGCGAAGAACACCGGGGAGCTGTTTTTT. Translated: CASSQGLADAKNTGELFF.

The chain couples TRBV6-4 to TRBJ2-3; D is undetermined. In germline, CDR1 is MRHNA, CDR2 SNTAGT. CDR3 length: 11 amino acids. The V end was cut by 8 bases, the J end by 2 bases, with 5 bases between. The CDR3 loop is CASGYTDTQYF. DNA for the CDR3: TGTGCCAGCGGGTACACAGATACGCAGTATTTT.

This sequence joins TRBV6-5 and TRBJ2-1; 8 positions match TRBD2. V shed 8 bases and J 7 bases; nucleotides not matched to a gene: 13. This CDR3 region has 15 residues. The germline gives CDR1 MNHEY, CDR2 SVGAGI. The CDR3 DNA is TGTGCCAGCGAGTTGGGTGCGGGAGGTAGGAATGAGCAGTTCTTC. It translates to CASELGAGGRNEQFF.

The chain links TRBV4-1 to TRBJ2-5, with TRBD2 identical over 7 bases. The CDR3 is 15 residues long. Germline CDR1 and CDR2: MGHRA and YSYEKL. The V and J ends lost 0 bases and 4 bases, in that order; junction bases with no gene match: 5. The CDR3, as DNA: TGCGCCAGCAGCCAAGATCTCGGGGGGTCAGAGACCCAGTACTTC. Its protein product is CASSQDLGGSETQYF.

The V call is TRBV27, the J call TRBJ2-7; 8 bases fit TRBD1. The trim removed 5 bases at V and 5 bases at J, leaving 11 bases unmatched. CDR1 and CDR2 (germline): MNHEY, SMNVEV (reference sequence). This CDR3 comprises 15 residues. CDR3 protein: CASSTSGGARNEQYF. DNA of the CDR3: TGTGCCAGCAGTACTTCAGGGGGCGCGAGAAACGAGCAGTACTTC.

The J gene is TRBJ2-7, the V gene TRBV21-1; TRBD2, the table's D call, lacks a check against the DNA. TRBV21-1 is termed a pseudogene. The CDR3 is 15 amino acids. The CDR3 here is CASSRPRRERYEQYF. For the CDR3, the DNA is TGTGCCAGCAGCCGGCCAAGGAGGGAGAGATACGAGCAGTACTTC.

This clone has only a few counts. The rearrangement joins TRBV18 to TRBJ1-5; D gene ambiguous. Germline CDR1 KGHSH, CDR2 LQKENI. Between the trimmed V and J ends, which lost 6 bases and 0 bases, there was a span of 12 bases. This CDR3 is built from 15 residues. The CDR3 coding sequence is TGTGCCAGCTCTCAGGACGGCCTTAGCAATCAGCCCCAGCATTTT. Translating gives CASSQDGLSNQPQHF.

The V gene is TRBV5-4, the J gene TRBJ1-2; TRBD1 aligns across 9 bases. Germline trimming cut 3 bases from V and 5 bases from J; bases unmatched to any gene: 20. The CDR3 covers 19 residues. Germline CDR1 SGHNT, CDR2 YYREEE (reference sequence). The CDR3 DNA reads TGTGCCAGCAGCTCGGAAGGACAGGGGATTACATCGGGGTTGTATGGCTACACCTTC. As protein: CASSSEGQGITSGLYGYTF.

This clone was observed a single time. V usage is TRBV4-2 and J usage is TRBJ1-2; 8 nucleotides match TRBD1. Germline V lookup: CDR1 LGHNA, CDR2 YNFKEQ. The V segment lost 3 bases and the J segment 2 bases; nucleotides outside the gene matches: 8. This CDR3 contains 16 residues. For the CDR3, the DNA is TGTGCCAGCAGCCATGTACCGGGACAGGTGAACTATGGCTACACCTTC. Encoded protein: CASSHVPGQVNYGYTF.

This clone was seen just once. CDR3 DNA: TGTGCCAGCGGAAGCTCTCAAGAGACCCAGTACTTC. Translating it yields CASGSSQETQYF. The V gene is TRBV27, the J gene TRBJ2-5; D not certain. V lost 8 bases and J 2 bases, leaving 9 bases between the germline ends. CDR3 length: 12 amino acids. Germline-derived CDR1 and CDR2 are MNHEY and SMNVEV (reference sequence).

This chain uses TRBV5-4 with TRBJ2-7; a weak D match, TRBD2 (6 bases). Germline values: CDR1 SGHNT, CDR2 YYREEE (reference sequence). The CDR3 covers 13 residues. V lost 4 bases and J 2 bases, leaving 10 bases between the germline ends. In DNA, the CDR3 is TGTGCCAGCAGCAGCGGGTTGGCCTACGAGCAGTACTTC. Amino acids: CASSSGLAYEQYF. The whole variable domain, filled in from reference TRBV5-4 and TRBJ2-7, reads ETGVTQSPTHLIKTRGQQVTLRCSSQSGHNTVSWYQQALGQGPQFIFQYYREEENGRGNFPPRFSGLQFPNYSSELNVNALELDDSALYLCASSSGLAYEQYFGPGTRLTVT.

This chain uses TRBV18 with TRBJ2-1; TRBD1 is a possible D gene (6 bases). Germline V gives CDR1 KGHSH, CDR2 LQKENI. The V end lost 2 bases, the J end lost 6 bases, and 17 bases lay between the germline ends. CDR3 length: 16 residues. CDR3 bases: TGTGCCAGCTCACCATTGGCGGACCTAGGGGGCAATGAGCAGTTCTTC. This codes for CASSPLADLGGNEQFF.

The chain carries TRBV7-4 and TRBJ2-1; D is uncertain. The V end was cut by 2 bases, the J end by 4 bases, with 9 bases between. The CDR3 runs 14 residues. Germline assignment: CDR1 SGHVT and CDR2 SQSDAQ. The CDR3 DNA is TGTGCCAGCAGCTTACCCAGAGAATACAATGAGCAGTTCTTC. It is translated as CASSLPREYNEQFF.

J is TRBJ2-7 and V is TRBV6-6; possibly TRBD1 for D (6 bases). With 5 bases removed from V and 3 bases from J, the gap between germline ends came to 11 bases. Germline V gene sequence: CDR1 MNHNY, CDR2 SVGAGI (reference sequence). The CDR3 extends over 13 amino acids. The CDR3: CASSTGHRYEQYF. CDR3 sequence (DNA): TGTGCCAGCAGTACGGGACACCGCTACGAGCAGTACTTC.

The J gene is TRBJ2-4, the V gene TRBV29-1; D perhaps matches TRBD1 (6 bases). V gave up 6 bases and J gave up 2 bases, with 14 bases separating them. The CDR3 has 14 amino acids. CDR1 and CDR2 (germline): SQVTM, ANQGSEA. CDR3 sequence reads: CSVLVQGPKNIQYF. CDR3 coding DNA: TGCAGCGTGCTTGTACAGGGCCCCAAAAACATTCAGTACTTC.

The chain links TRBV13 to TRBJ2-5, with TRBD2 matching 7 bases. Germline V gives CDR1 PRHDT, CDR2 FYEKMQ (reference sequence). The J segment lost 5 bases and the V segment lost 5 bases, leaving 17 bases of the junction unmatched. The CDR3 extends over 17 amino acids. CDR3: CASSLLGPRETRETQYF. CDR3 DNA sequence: TGTGCCAGCAGCCTTCTCGGTCCGCGGGAGACGCGGGAGACCCAGTACTTC.

For the CDR3, the DNA is TGTGCCAGCAGCCCGAGGGCCAGCCCTAACTATGGCTACACCTTC. Protein sequence: CASSPRASPNYGYTF. The chain is built from TRBV11-2 and TRBJ1-2; D remains ambiguous. CDR1 and CDR2 (germline): SGHAT, FQNNGV. The V gene lost 5 bases and the J gene lost 0 bases, with 13 bases spanning the gap. The length of the CDR3 is 15 residues.

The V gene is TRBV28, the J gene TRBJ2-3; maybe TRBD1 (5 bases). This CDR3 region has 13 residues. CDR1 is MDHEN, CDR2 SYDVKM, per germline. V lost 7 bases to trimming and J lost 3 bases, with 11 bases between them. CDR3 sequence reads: CASKVRATDTQYF. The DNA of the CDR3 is TGTGCCAGCAAGGTCAGGGCAACAGATACGCAGTATTTT. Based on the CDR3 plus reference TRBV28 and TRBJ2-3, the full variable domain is DVKVTQSSRYLVKRTGEKVFLECVQDMDHENMFWYRQDPGLGLRLIYFSYDVKMKEKGDIPEGYSVSREKKERFSLILESASTNQTSMYLCASKVRATDTQYFGPGTRLTVL.

This CDR3 is CATECRNSNQPQHF. In DNA, the CDR3 is TGTGCCACCGAATGTCGGAATAGCAATCAGCCCCAGCATTTT. The rearrangement links TRBV28 to TRBJ1-5; no clear D. This CDR3 is 14 amino acids long. Germline-derived CDR1 and CDR2 are MDHEN and SYDVKM. Trimming cost V 10 bases and J 0 bases, with 13 bases left between them.

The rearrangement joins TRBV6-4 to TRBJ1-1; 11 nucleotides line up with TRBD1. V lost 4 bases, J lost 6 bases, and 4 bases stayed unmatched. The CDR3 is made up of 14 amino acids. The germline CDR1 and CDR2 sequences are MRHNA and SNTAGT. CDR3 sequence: CASSAPGQGAEAFF. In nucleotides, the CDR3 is TGTGCCAGCAGTGCCCCGGGACAGGGGGCTGAAGCTTTCTTT.

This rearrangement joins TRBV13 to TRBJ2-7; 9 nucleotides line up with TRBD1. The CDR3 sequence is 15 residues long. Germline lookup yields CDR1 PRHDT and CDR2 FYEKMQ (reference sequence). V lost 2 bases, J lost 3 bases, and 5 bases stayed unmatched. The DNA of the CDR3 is TGTGCCAGCAGCTTATCTACAGGGGGCGTCTACGAGCAGTACTTC. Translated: CASSLSTGGVYEQYF.

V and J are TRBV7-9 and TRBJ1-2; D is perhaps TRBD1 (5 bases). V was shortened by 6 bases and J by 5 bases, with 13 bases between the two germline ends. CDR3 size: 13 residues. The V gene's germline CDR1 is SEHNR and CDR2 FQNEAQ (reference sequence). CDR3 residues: CASSPGLEYGYTF. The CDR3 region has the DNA TGTGCCAGCAGTCCAGGGCTAGAGTATGGCTACACCTTC.

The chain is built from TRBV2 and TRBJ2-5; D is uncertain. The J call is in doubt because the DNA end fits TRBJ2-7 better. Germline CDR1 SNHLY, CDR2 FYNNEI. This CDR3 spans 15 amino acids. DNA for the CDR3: TGTGCCAGCATCAGTACTGCGGAGACCTCCTACGAGCAGTACTTC. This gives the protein CASISTAETSYEQYF.

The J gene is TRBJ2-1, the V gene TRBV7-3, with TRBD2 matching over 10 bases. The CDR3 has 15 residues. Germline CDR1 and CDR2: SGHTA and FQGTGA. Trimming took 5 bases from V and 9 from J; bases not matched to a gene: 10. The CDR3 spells CASSPLAGVGSEQFF. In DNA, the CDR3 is TGTGCCAGCAGCCCTCTAGCGGGAGTCGGTAGTGAGCAGTTCTTC. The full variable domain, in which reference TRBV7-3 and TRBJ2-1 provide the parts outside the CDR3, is GAGVSQTPSNKVTEKGKYVELRCDPISGHTALYWYRQSLGQGPEFLIYFQGTGAADDSGLPNDRFFAVRPEGSVSTLKIQRTERGDSAVYLCASSPLAGVGSEQFFGPGTRLTVL.

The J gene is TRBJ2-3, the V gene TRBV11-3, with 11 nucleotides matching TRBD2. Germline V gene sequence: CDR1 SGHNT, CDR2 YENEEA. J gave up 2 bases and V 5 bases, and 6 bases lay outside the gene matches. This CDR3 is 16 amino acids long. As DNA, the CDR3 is TGTGCCAGCAGCCATACTAGCGGGGGACCCACAGATACGCAGTATTTT. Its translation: CASSHTSGGPTDTQYF. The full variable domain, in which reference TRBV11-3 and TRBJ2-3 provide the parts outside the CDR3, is EAGVVQSPRYKIIEKKQPVAFWCNPISGHNTLYWYLQNLGQGPELLIRYENEEAVDDSQLPKDRFSAERLKGVDSTLKIQPAELGDSAVYLCASSHTSGGPTDTQYFGPGTRLTVL.

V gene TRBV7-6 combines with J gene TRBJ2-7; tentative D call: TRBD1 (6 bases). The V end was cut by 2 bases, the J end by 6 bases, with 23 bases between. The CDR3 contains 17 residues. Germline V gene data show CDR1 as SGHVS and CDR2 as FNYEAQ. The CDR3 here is CASSLKYRPGESLEQYF. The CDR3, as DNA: TGTGCCAGCAGCTTAAAGTACCGGCCAGGGGAGTCCCTCGAGCAGTACTTC.